A selection of T cell receptor beta chains follows, all from one sample in a study of CD8 T cells in Susac syndrome. Using its own MiXCR run on the immunoSEQ multiplex PCR reads, TCRdb lists one record per CDR3 protein. The repertoire holds over 95,000 distinct CDR3 sequences, with roughly 91% as singletons. Material: CD4+ T cells from PBMCs. These receptors all come from a human donor in good health. CDR3s include the opening cysteine and the closing phenylalanine or tryptophan. The D gene is left open where the match is weak. The size of a clone is reported for some rows only, either as once, few or many, or as a class for expanded clones.

V gene	clone size	D gene	J gene	CDR3 DNA	CDR3 protein
TRBV20-1	-	-	TRBJ2-2	TGCAGTGCTAGCGATAAGGCGGCCGGGGAGCTGTTTTTT	CSASDKAAGELFF
TRBV7-9	-	-	TRBJ2-7	TGTGCCAGCAGCTTGGGCGTAAACGAGCAGTACTTC	CASSLGVNEQYF
TRBV11-2	-	-	TRBJ1-2	TGTGCCAGCAGCCCAGGGGAAGGCTACACCTTC	CASSPGEGYTF
TRBV7-8	-	TRBD1	TRBJ2-1	TGTGCCAGCAGGGCTACAGGGGCCTACAATGAGCAGTTCTTC	CASRATGAYNEQFF
TRBV19	-	-	TRBJ1-2	TGTGCCAGTAGTAGGGTGTCGGCGTCCTATGGCTACACCTTC	CASSRVSASYGYTF
TRBV25-1	once	-	TRBJ2-3	TGTGCCAGCAGTGAAACTACAGGCTCTGGAGATACGCAGTATTTT	CASSETTGSGDTQYF
TRBV19	-	TRBD2	TRBJ2-3	TGTGCCAGTAGTGTCCCCCTAGCGGGAGTAAACCAGGCAGATACGCAGTATTTT	CASSVPLAGVNQADTQYF
TRBV6-2/TRBV6-3	-	-	TRBJ1-1	TGTGCCAGCAGTTACTTTACAGGGAACACTGAAGCTTTCTTT	CASSYFTGNTEAFF
TRBV12-3/TRBV12-4	-	-	TRBJ1-5	TGTGCCAGCAGGGCAGGGAATCAGCCCCAGCATTTT	CASRAGNQPQHF
TRBV7-8	-	-	TRBJ1-1	TGTGCCAGCAGCTTAACCGGGACCCGGGGGACTGAAGCTTTCTTT	CASSLTGTRGTEAFF
TRBV7-2	-	-	TRBJ2-6	TGTGCCAGCAGCCTGGGTCTTCGGGGCTCTGGGGCCAACGTCCTGACTTTC	CASSLGLRGSGANVLTF
TRBV12-5	-	TRBD2	TRBJ2-5	TGTGCTAGTGGTTTGTCCGGGAGGGGAGGTTTGACCCAGTACTTC	CASGLSGRGGLTQYF
TRBV7-2	once	-	TRBJ1-2	TGTGCCAGCAGCTACCAGTCTCGGGGGTTGAAGGGTGGCTACACCTTC	CASSYQSRGLKGGYTF
TRBV3-1	-	TRBD1	TRBJ1-6	TGTGCCAGCAGCCAAGGGACGGGACAGGGGAATTCACCCCTCCACTTT	CASSQGTGQGNSPLHF
TRBV12-3/TRBV12-4	once	-	TRBJ1-3	TGTGCCAGCAGTTCGCCCGGGCAATCTGGAAACACCATATATTTT	CASSSPGQSGNTIYF
TRBV18	-	TRBD2	TRBJ2-7	TGTGCCAGCTCAGGTACCGGGACTAGCGGGAGAAACTACGAGCAGTACTTC	CASSGTGTSGRNYEQYF
TRBV5-6	-	TRBD2	TRBJ2-1	TGTGCCAGCAGCTTAGGGGCCCGCGGGGGAGGTGAGCAGTTCTTC	CASSLGARGGGEQFF
TRBV7-8	-	-	TRBJ1-1	TGTGCCAGCAGCTCCGCAGAGCGCCCGGTATCAACTGAAGCTTTCTTT	CASSSAERPVSTEAFF
TRBV2	-	TRBD1	TRBJ2-6	TGTGCCAGCAATCTCGGGACAGGGCTTGGGGCCAACGTCCTGACTTTC	CASNLGTGLGANVLTF
TRBV11-2	-	-	TRBJ2-7	TGTGCCAGCAGCTCCGCCGGGCAGGCGGTCGACGAGCAGTACTTC	CASSSAGQAVDEQYF
TRBV5-1	-	TRBD2	TRBJ2-3	TGCGCCAGCAGCTCTCCGGGACTAGGCACAGATACGCAGTATTTT	CASSSPGLGTDTQYF
TRBV5-1	-	-	TRBJ2-2	TGCGCCAGCAGCTTGATCCGGGCCGGGGAGCTGTTTTTT	CASSLIRAGELFF
TRBV27	-	-	TRBJ1-1	TGTGCCAGCAGTCCACGGCAGATTATGAGCACTGAAGCTTTCTTT	CASSPRQIMSTEAFF
TRBV7-7	-	-	TRBJ2-2	TGTGCTAGCAGGGCCGAGACAGGCGGGGAGCTGTTTTTT	CASRAETGGELFF
TRBV4-1	-	-	TRBJ2-5	TGCGCCAGCAGCCAAGATGAAGGGGGGCGATTGGGGAGAGAGACCCAGTACTTC	CASSQDEGGRLGRETQYF
TRBV19	-	TRBD1	TRBJ1-2	TGTGCCATAAGGACAGGGGGCGAAGACTATGGCTACACCTTC	CAIRTGGEDYGYTF
TRBV5-6	-	-	TRBJ2-6	TGTGCCAGCAGCCACAGGACACCGGTCTCTGGGGCCAACGTCCTGACTTTC	CASSHRTPVSGANVLTF
TRBV12-3/TRBV12-4	-	-	TRBJ1-2	TGTGCCAGCACCTCCGGGGTTGGCTATGGCTACACCTTC	CASTSGVGYGYTF
TRBV7-2	-	-	TRBJ2-7	TGTGCCAGCAGCGTCCGGGAAAGCTCCTCCTACGAGCAGTACTTC	CASSVRESSSYEQYF
TRBV3-1	-	-	TRBJ2-2	TGTGCCAGCAGCCTCGTCCAACTAGGTCCCTCCGGGGAGCTGTTTTTT	CASSLVQLGPSGELFF
TRBV7-2	-	TRBD1	TRBJ2-1	TGTGCCAGCAGCAGCGGAACAGGGGTAACGGTGAATGAGCAGTTCTTC	CASSSGTGVTVNEQFF
TRBV27	-	-	TRBJ2-5	TGTGCCAGCAGTTTGTTTAAAGGGGCGGAGGAGACCCAGTACTTC	CASSLFKGAEETQYF
TRBV6-2/TRBV6-3	-	TRBD1	TRBJ2-7	TGTGCCAGCAGCCATCGGACCGGACAGGGGGCGCGGGAGCAGTACTTC	CASSHRTGQGAREQYF
TRBV4-3	-	TRBD2	TRBJ2-3	TGCGCCAGCAGCCAAGATAGTCGGGGGGGATCGGATACGCAGTATTTT	CASSQDSRGGSDTQYF
TRBV7-2	-	TRBD2	TRBJ2-7	TGTGCCAGCAGCTTCGGTCTAGCGGAGAAGTACGAGCAGTACTTC	CASSFGLAEKYEQYF
TRBV20-1	once	TRBD1	TRBJ1-5	TGCAGTGCTAGAAGACAGGGCGCCGGCAATCAGCCCCAGCATTTT	CSARRQGAGNQPQHF
TRBV10-3	-	TRBD1	TRBJ2-7	TGTGCCATCAGGTCCCGGGACAGGGGTTTGTACGAGCAGTACTTC	CAIRSRDRGLYEQYF
TRBV2	-	-	TRBJ2-1	TGTGCCAGCAGGTGGTACAATGAGCAGTTCTTC	CASRWYNEQFF
TRBV27	-	-	TRBJ1-1	TGTGCCAGCAGTTCAGGGGCCACTGAAGCTTTCTTT	CASSSGATEAFF
TRBV19	-	-	TRBJ1-5	TGTGCCAGTAGGAGGCTTTTCGGGGATAGCAATCAGCCCCAGCATTTT	CASRRLFGDSNQPQHF
TRBV4-3	once	-	TRBJ1-1	TGCGCCAGCAGCCAAGGGGCCTATGAGGACACTGAAGCTTTCTTT	CASSQGAYEDTEAFF
TRBV30	-	TRBD1	TRBJ1-5	TGTGCCTGGAGTGTACGGGACAGGGGGCTGGGGAGCAATCAGCCCCAGCATTTT	CAWSVRDRGLGSNQPQHF
TRBV7-8	-	TRBD2	TRBJ2-2	TGTGCCAGCAGCCTCAGCGGGGGAATCACCGGGGAGCTGTTTTTT	CASSLSGGITGELFF
TRBV28	-	TRBD2	TRBJ2-1	TGTGCCAGCAACGGGGCGACTAGCGGGAGCTACAATGAGCAGTTCTTC	CASNGATSGSYNEQFF
TRBV18	-	TRBD2	TRBJ2-7	TGTGCCAGCTCACCACGTCTAGCGGGGTCCTACGAGCAGTACTTC	CASSPRLAGSYEQYF